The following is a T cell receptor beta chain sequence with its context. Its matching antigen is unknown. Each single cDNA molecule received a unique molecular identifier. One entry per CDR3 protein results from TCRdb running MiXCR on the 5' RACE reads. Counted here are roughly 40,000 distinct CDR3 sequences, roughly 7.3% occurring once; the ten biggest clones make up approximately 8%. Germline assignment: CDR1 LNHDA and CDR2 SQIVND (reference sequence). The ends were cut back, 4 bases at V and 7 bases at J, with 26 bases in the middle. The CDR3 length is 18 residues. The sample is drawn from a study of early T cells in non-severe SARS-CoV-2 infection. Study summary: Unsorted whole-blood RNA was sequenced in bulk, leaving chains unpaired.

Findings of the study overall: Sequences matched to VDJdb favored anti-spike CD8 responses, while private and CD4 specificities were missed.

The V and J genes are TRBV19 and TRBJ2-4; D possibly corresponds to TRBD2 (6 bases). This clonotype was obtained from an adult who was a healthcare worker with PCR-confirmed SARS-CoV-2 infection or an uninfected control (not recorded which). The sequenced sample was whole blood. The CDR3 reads CASSSWDGRGPSTNIQYF. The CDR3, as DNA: TGTGCCAGTAGTAGCTGGGATGGGCGGGGACCTTCAACGAACATTCAGTACTTC.